This T cell receptor beta chain was documented in a study of OX40 agonist ivuxolimab in advanced cancers. V was pared by 6 bases and J by 10 bases, with 18 bases between. CDR1 is MNHNY and CDR2 is SVGAGI in the germline V gene (reference sequence). CDR3 length: 14 amino acids. This table comes from immunoSEQ multiplex PCR, and its TCRdb copy is limited to in-frame clones, with some not included. The profile shows tens of thousands of clones, roughly 80% of them singletons. The chain joins TRBV6-6 to TRBJ1-4, with TRBD1 as a possible D gene (5 bases). This TCR came from an adult with an advanced solid tumor such as melanoma, head and neck, liver or kidney cancer. The input for sequencing was CD4+ or CD8+ T cells sorted from blood, taken in a trial of the OX40 agonist ivuxolimab. CDR3 in DNA: TGTGCCAGCAGACAACCAGGGAGCGGCGGAAAACTGTTTTTT. Amino acid sequence: CASRQPGSGGKLFF.